This T cell receptor beta chain was documented in a study of control samples from healthy donors and cancer patients. Clones were sequenced by immunoSEQ multiplex PCR, and TCRdb holds only the in-frame ones, with some missing. The sample records roughly 130,000 clones, 88% being singletons. V was pared by 8 bases and J by 4 bases, with 14 bases of the junction left unmatched. Per the germline V gene, CDR1 is SGHAT and CDR2 is FQNNGV. This CDR3 contains 17 residues. This chain connects TRBV11-2 to TRBJ2-2; 9 bases are a match to TRBD2. Specimen: blood. The TCR comes from a woman in her 30s in good health. The CDR3 DNA reads as TGTGCCAGCTTCCCCGCGCGGGAGGGCCGAGGCACCGGGGAGCTGTTTTTT. This translates into CASFPAREGRGTGELFF.